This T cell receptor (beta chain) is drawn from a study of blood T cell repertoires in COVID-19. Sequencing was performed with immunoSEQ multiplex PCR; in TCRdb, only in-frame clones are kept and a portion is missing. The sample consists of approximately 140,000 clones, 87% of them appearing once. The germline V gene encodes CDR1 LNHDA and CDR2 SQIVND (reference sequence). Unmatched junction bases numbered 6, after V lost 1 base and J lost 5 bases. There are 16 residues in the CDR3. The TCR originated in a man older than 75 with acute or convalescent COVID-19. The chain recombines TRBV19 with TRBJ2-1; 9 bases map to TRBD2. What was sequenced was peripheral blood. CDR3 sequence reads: CASSIGPSGANNEQFF. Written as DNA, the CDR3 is TGTGCCAGTAGTATAGGTCCTAGCGGGGCCAACAATGAGCAGTTCTTC.